Listed below are T cell receptor beta chains from one sample, sequenced in a study of T-cell reconstitution after alpha-beta-depleted transplantation in children. TCRdb reprocessed the PCR reads with MiXCR, giving one entry per CDR3 protein. The sample comprises about 170,000 distinct CDR3 sequences, over 8.5% of which are singletons, and roughly 13% rests with the top ten. The input for sequencing was PBMCs, taken before TCRalphabeta/CD19-depleted stem cell transplant. The receptors come from a boy younger than 10 with acute myeloid leukemia, due to receive a stem cell transplant. Each CDR3 is given with its conserved first and last residue. A D gene is named only where the DNA matches it firmly. Size is stated as once, few, many or a size class.

j_gene | d_gene | abundance | v_gene | CDR3aa | CDR3nt
TRBJ1-1 | . | many | TRBV20-1 | CSPDLNTEAFF | TGCAGTCCGGATTTGAATACTGAAGCTTTCTTT
TRBJ2-1 | . | many | TRBV20-1 | CSALASSSYNEQFF | TGCAGTGCTTTAGCGTCAAGCTCCTACAATGAGCAGTTCTTC
TRBJ1-1 | . | many | TRBV7-2 | CASSRSRDTEAFF | TGTGCCAGCAGCCGCTCCAGGGACACTGAAGCTTTCTTT
TRBJ1-1 | . | many | TRBV7-9 | CASSLVLVNTEAFF | TGTGCCAGCAGCTTAGTTCTGGTGAACACTGAAGCTTTCTTT
TRBJ2-1 | TRBD2 | many | TRBV7-2 | CASSFSSGGPYNEQFF | TGTGCCAGCAGCTTTTCCTCGGGGGGACCTTACAATGAGCAGTTCTTC
TRBJ1-2 | . | many | TRBV20-1 | CSVGRDNDNYGYTF | TGCAGTGTCGGTCGGGACAACGATAACTATGGCTACACCTTC
TRBJ2-2 | TRBD2 | many | TRBV5-1 | CASSLWTSGSTGELFF | TGCGCCAGCAGCCTCTGGACTAGCGGGAGCACCGGGGAGCTGTTTTTT
TRBJ2-5 | . | many | TRBV5-1 | CASSRPRGRLQETQYF | TGCGCCAGCAGCCGGCCCAGGGGACGGCTCCAAGAGACCCAGTACTTC
TRBJ2-5 | TRBD2 | many | TRBV6-5 | CASSYSSSGYQETQYF | TGTGCCAGCAGTTACTCGTCTAGCGGGTACCAAGAGACCCAGTACTTC
TRBJ1-6 | . | many | TRBV7-2 | CASSLAGLGSYNSPLHF | TGTGCCAGCAGCTTGGCAGGTTTAGGCTCCTATAATTCACCCCTCCACTTT
TRBJ1-4 | TRBD1 | many | TRBV6-1 | CASIRQGSDEKLFF | TGTGCCAGCATCAGACAGGGGAGTGATGAAAAACTGTTTTTT
TRBJ1-1 | . | many | TRBV6-1 | CASSPLGNTEAFF | TGTGCCAGCAGTCCGCTTGGGAACACTGAAGCTTTCTTT
TRBJ2-3 | . | many | TRBV5-1 | CASSLAGTPGADTQYF | TGCGCCAGCAGCTTGGCCGGCACCCCGGGGGCAGATACGCAGTATTTT
TRBJ1-1 | . | few | TRBV20-1 | CSLRRTANTEAFF | TGCAGCCTCAGAAGGACGGCGAACACTGAAGCTTTCTTT
TRBJ2-1 | . | many | TRBV9 | CASSPDINEQFF | TGTGCCAGCAGCCCCGACATAAATGAGCAGTTCTTC
TRBJ2-5 | . | many | TRBV27 | CASSLAAGVVDETQYF | TGTGCCAGCAGTTTAGCCGCAGGGGTGGTGGATGAGACCCAGTACTTC
TRBJ2-1 | . | many | TRBV7-2 | CASSLALNNEQFF | TGTGCCAGCAGCTTAGCCTTAAACAATGAGCAGTTCTTC
TRBJ1-2 | . | many | TRBV16 | CASSQFTGSGSYTF | TGTGCCAGCAGCCAATTCACAGGGTCCGGGAGCTACACCTTC
TRBJ2-3 | . | many | TRBV3-1 | CASSGRRADTQYF | TGTGCCAGCAGCGGCCGGCGCGCAGATACGCAGTATTTT
TRBJ2-1 | . | many | TRBV7-3 | CASSFGNEQFF | TGTGCCAGCTCCTTCGGGAATGAGCAGTTCTTC
TRBJ1-1 | . | many | TRBV27 | CASHLRRQENTEAFF | TGTGCCAGCCACCTACGAAGACAGGAGAACACTGAAGCTTTCTTT
TRBJ2-3 | . | many | TRBV7-7 | CASSWDDTDTQYF | TGTGCTAGCAGTTGGGACGACACAGATACGCAGTATTTT
TRBJ2-4 | TRBD1 | many | TRBV28 | CASSTTGGKNIQYF | TGTGCCAGCAGCACAACAGGGGGCAAAAACATTCAGTACTTC
TRBJ1-1 | . | many | TRBV20-1 | CSASAWGTEGEAFF | TGCAGTGCTAGCGCCTGGGGGACTGAGGGTGAAGCTTTCTTT
TRBJ2-1 | . | many | TRBV5-1 | CASSPKPINEQFF | TGCGCCAGCAGCCCAAAGCCCATCAATGAGCAGTTCTTC